This note documents a single T cell receptor (beta chain) sequence. The antigen remains unidentified. These data belong to a study of cytomegalovirus exposure and HLA in healthy donors. CDR1 is SGHRS and CDR2 is YFSETQ in the germline V gene. This CDR3 has 16 residues. The ends lost 0 bases at V and 5 bases at J; junction bases unmatched: 8. Use of 60 Vbeta and 13 Jbeta primers characterized the PCR. Only in-frame clones appear in the TCRdb table, and some are missing; sequencing was by immunoSEQ multiplex PCR. The sample lists more than 100,000 clones, less than 80% occurring once. Overall study results and limits: Within the data, a cluster of highly shared sequence variants was likely a sequencing artifact. The study dropped some indistinguishable V segments, TRBV6-2 and TRBV6-3 among them.

Input material: PBMCs. The rearrangement uses TRBV5-1 and TRBJ2-1; TRBD2 agrees at 7 bases. The clonotype originates from a female donor in good health and CMV-seropositive. The chain's CDR3 is CASSLATSRGNNEQFF. In DNA form, the CDR3 reads TGCGCCAGCAGCTTGGCGACTAGCCGGGGAAACAATGAGCAGTTCTTC.